This T cell receptor (beta chain) was profiled in a study of T-cell memory formation after mild COVID-19. As regards this clonotype: No antigen is known for it.

MiXCR was run by TCRdb on the 5' RACE reads, yielding one entry per CDR3 protein. The data show some 250,000 distinct CDR3 sequences, with roughly 17% seen just once and roughly 23% held by the top ten. Trimming shortened V by 2 bases and J by 10 bases, and 11 bases separated the two germline ends. Germline V gene lookup returns CDR1 SEHNR and CDR2 FQNEAQ (reference sequence). There are 12 residues in the CDR3. The study's findings and limits: From day 15 to 85, contracting clones were balanced between CD4 and CD8, whereas later expanders leaned toward CD4+.

The sample consisted of PBMCs or a T cell subset sorted from them (not recorded which). The sequence was obtained from a man aged 18 to 35 who had mild COVID-19 (a few samples of this study predate the infection). Cell type and time point are not known. J is TRBJ1-1 and V is TRBV7-9, with D unclear. This CDR3 is CASSLIAGAAFF. DNA of the CDR3: TGTGCCAGCAGCTTAATTGCAGGTGCAGCTTTCTTT.